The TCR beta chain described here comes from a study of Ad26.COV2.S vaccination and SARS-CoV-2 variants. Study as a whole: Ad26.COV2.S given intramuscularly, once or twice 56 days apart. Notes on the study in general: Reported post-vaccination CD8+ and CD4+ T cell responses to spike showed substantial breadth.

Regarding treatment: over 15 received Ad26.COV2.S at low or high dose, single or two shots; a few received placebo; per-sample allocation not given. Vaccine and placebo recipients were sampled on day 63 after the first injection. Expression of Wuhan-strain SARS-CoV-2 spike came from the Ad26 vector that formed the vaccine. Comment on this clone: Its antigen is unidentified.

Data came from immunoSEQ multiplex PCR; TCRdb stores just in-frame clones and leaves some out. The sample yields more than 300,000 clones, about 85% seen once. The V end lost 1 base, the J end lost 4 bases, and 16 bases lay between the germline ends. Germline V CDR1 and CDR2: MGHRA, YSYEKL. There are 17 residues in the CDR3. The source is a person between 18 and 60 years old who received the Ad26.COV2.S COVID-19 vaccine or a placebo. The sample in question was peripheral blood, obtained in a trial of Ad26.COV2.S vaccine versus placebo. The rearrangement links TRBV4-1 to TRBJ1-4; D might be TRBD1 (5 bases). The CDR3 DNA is TGCGCCAGCAGCCAAGGATTAGTGGACATTGGTAATGAAAAACTGTTTTTT. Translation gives CASSQGLVDIGNEKLFF.